This TCR beta chain was obtained from a study of cytomegalovirus exposure and HLA in healthy donors. Germline values: CDR1 SGHDT, CDR2 YYEEEE. The CDR3 consists of 16 residues. V trimming: 1 base; J trimming: 1 base; junction bases outside the gene matches: 6. Use of 60 Vbeta and 13 Jbeta primers characterized the PCR. The data were produced by immunoSEQ multiplex PCR, yet TCRdb's version contains in-frame clones alone and is incomplete. The sample contains roughly 230,000 clones, about 90% of which appear only once. The sequenced sample was PBMCs. The clonotype comes from a girl aged 2-10 years in good health and CMV-seronegative. The chain links TRBV5-6 to TRBJ1-1; 8 nucleotides agree with TRBD1. CDR3 loop: CASSLWARGPNTEAFF. The CDR3 DNA sequence: TGTGCCAGCAGCTTGTGGGCCAGGGGGCCGAACACTGAAGCTTTCTTT.